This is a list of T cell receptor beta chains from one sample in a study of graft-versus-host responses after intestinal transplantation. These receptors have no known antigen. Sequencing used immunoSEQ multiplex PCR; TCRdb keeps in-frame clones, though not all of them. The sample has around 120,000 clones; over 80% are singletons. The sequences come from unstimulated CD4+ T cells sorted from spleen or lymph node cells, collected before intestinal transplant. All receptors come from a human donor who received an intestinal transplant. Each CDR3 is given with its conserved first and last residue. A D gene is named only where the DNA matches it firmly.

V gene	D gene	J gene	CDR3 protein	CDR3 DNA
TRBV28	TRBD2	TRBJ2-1	CASRKYGTSGGVEQFF	TGTGCCAGCAGGAAATACGGGACTTCCGGGGGGGTTGAGCAGTTCTTC
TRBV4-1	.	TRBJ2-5	CASSQDEGQETQYF	TGCGCCAGCAGCCAAGATGAGGGCCAAGAGACCCAGTACTTC
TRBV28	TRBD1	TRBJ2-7	CASKLRTGSYEQYF	TGTGCCAGCAAGCTCAGGACAGGTAGCTACGAGCAGTACTTC
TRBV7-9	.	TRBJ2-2	CASSRRGAENTGELFF	TGTGCCAGCAGTCGCCGTGGGGCGGAGAACACCGGGGAGCTGTTTTTT
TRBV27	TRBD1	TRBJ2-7	CASAWGTGFGEQYF	TGTGCCAGCGCGTGGGGGACAGGGTTCGGCGAGCAGTACTTC
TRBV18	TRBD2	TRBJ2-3	CASSPPVAGGPPSTDTQYF	TGTGCCAGCTCACCACCGGTAGCGGGAGGGCCTCCGAGCACAGATACGCAGTATTTT
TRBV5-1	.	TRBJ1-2	CASSLYRENYGYTF	TGCGCCAGCAGCCTATACAGGGAGAACTATGGCTACACCTTC
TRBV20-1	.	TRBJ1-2	CSARERGGYTF	TGCAGTGCTAGAGAACGTGGGGGCTACACCTTC
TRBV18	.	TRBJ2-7	CASSASIRRYEQYF	TGTGCCAGCTCAGCCTCTATTAGGCGATACGAGCAGTACTTC
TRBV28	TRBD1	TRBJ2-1	CASSLLGQLYNEQFF	TGTGCCAGCAGTTTATTGGGACAGCTCTACAATGAGCAGTTCTTC
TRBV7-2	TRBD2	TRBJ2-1	CASTLVGAGVVGLF	TGTGCCAGCACCTTAGTCGGGGCGGGGGTCGTAGGGCTCTTC
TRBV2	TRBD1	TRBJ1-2	CASRQTGERVEGYTF	TGTGCCAGCAGACAAACAGGGGAAAGAGTTGAGGGCTACACCTTC
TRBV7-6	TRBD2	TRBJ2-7	CASSSGTSGTTYEQYF	TGTGCCAGCAGCTCCGGGACTAGCGGGACCACTTACGAGCAGTACTTC
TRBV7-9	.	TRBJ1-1	CASSLSGNTEAFF	TGTGCCAGCAGCTTGAGTGGGAACACTGAAGCTTTCTTT
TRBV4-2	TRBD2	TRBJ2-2	CASSPRTSGSERELFF	TGTGCCAGCAGCCCAAGGACTAGCGGGAGCGAGCGGGAGCTGTTTTTT
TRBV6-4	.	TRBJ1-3	CASSEGSGNTIYF	TGTGCCAGCAGTGAGGGCTCTGGAAACACCATATATTTT
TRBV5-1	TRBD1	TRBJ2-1	CASSPQGDSYNEQFF	TGCGCCAGCAGCCCACAGGGGGATTCCTACAATGAGCAGTTCTTC
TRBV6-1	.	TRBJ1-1	CASRILLSRNTEAFF	TGTGCCAGCAGGATCCTCTTGTCTAGGAACACTGAAGCTTTCTTT
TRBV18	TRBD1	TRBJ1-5	CASSRDRGRGGNQPQHF	TGTGCCAGCTCCCGGGACAGGGGGCGCGGCGGGAATCAGCCCCAGCATTTT
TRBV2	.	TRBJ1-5	CASTVLSNQPQHF	TGTGCCAGCACAGTTCTGAGCAATCAGCCCCAGCATTTT